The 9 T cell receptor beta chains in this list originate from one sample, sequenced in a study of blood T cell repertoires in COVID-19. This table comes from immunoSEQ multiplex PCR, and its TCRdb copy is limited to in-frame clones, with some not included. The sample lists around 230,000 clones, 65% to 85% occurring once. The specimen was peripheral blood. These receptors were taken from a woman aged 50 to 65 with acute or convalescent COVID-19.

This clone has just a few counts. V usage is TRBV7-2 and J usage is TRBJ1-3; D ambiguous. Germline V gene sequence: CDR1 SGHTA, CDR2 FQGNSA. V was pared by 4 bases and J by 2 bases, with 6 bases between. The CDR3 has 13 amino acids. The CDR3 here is CASSSGAGNTIYF. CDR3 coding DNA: TGTGCCAGCAGCTCCGGGGCTGGAAACACCATATATTTT.

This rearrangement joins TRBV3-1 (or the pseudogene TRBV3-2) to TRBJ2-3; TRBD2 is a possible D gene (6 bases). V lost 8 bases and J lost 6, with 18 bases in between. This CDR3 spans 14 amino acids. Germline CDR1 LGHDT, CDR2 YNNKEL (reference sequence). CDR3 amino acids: CASQFSGSGDTQYF. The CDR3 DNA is TGTGCCAGCCAGTTCAGCGGGTCTGGCGATACGCAGTATTTT.

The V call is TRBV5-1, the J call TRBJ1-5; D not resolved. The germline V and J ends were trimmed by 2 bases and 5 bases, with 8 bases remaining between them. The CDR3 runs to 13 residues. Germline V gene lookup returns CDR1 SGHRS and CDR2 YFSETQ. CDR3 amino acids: CASSLTADQPQHF. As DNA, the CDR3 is TGCGCCAGCAGCTTAACAGCTGATCAGCCCCAGCATTTT.

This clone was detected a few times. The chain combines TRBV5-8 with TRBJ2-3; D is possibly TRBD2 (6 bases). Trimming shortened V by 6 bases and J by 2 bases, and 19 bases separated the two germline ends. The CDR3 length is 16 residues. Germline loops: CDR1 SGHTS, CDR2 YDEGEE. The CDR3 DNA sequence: TGTGCCAGCAAACTCCGACCAGCGGGCAACACAGATACGCAGTATTTT. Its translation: CASKLRPAGNTDTQYF.

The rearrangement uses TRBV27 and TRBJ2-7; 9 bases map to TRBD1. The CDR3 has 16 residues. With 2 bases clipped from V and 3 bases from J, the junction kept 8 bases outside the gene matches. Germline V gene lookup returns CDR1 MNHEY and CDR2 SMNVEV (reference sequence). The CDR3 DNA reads TGTGCCAGCAGTTTAGGGCCGGGACAGGGACGCTACGAGCAGTACTTC. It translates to CASSLGPGQGRYEQYF.

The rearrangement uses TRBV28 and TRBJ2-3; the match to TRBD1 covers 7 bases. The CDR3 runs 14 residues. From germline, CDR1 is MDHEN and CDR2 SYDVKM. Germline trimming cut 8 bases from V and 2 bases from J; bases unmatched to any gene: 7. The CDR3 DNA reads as TGTGCCAGCGATCGGACAGGATACACAGATACGCAGTATTTT. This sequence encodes CASDRTGYTDTQYF.

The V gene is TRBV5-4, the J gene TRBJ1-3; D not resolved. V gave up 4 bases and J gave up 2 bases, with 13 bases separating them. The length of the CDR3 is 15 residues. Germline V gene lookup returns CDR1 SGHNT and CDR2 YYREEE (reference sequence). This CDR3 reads CASSISGIAGNTIYF. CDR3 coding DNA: TGTGCCAGCAGCATCAGCGGCATAGCTGGAAACACCATATATTTT.

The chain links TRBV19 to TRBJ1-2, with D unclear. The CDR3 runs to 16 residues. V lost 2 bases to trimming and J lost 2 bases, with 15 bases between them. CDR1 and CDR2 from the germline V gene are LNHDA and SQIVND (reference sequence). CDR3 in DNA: TGTGCCAGTAGTATATACGCCCGAGGCCTCAACTATGGCTACACCTTC. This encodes CASSIYARGLNYGYTF. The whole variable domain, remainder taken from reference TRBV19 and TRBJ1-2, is DGGITQSPKYLFRKEGQNVTLSCEQNLNHDAMYWYRQDPGQGLRLIYYSQIVNDFQKGDIAEGYSVSREKKESFPLTVTSAQKNPTAFYLCASSIYARGLNYGYTFGSGTRLTVV.

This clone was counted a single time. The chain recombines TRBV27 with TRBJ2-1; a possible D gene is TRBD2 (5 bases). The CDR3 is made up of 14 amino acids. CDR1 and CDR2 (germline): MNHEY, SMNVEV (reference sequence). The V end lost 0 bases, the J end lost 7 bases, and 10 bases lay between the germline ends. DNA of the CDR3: TGTGCCAGCAGTTTATCCCTAGCATTGAATGAGCAGTTCTTC. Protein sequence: CASSLSLALNEQFF.